This T cell receptor beta chain is drawn from a study of blood T cell repertoires in COVID-19. Per the study methods: Estimation of nucleated cell counts was performed using reference gene primer amplification. Assay used: immunoSEQ multiplex PCR; TCRdb lists only in-frame clones, some missing. The D gene and trimming were derived from the DNA, and the V and J assignments and clone size from that table. This sample has some 200,000 clones; approximately 85% occur once, and the top ten carry about 2.4%. The sequence derives from a woman aged 70-85 years with COVID-19, enrolled during active disease. Specimen: peripheral blood.

This CDR3 reads CSVGQGNSNEKLFF. The CDR3 nucleotides read TGCAGCGTTGGTCAGGGGAACTCCAATGAAAAACTGTTTTTT. The rearrangement joins TRBV29-1 to TRBJ1-4, with D perhaps TRBD1 (6 bases). Trimming took off 4 bases at V and 5 bases at J, with 14 bases between the two ends. Germline values: CDR1 SQVTM, CDR2 ANQGSEA. This CDR3 is 14 amino acids long.